This paragraph reports one T cell receptor beta chain. The PCR made use of 60 Vbeta and 13 Jbeta primers. Measured with immunoSEQ multiplex PCR; TCRdb has only the in-frame clones, and not every one. This table holds over 100,000 clones, around 78% found once. There are 14 residues in the CDR3. V dropped 0 bases and J dropped 6 bases, with 14 bases sitting between them. The germline V gene has CDR1 GTSNPN and CDR2 SVGIG (reference sequence). The sample originates from a study of cytomegalovirus exposure and HLA in healthy donors. The clonotype was recovered from a female donor in good health and CMV-seropositive. Material: PBMCs. V usage is TRBV30 and J usage is TRBJ1-1; D is perhaps TRBD1 (5 bases). This chain's CDR3 is CAWSVRGRNAEAFF. CDR3 DNA sequence: TGTGCCTGGAGTGTAAGGGGTCGTAACGCTGAAGCTTTCTTT.